The sequence of this T cell receptor (beta chain) was determined in a study of shared T cell receptors in the human thymus. Trimming took 2 bases from V and 3 from J, leaving 8 bases between them. CDR1 is SGHRS, CDR2 YFSETQ, per germline. The CDR3 has 13 amino acids. The protocol was immunoSEQ multiplex PCR, while the TCRdb copy is restricted to in-frame clones and leaves out a portion. This sample has 720,000 or so clones, with 80% to 90% found just once. The data also belong to a second study, concerning human thymus T cells. That paper notes: Corrective surgery for congenital heart defects was being performed on the healthy Finnish infants who were the donors. Thymic material originated from resections removed in the course of corrective heart surgery. Related research examined unrelated individuals and reported that their thymic repertoires overlapped highly.

The material sequenced was thymocytes. The TCR was taken from a girl younger than two with a congenital heart defect. This chain connects TRBV5-1 to TRBJ2-5; the D is unclear. The CDR3 DNA sequence: TGCGCCAGCAGCTTTGATGGAGAAGAGACCCAGTACTTC. Translated: CASSFDGEETQYF.